This is a list of T cell receptor beta chains from one sample in a study of blood T cell repertoires in COVID-19. Generated by immunoSEQ multiplex PCR, the TCRdb table keeps only in-frame clones and is missing some. Here the sample spans under 350,000 clones, just over 85% being singletons. The sequencing sample was made of PBMCs or T cells enriched from blood (not recorded which). The receptors shown here come from a woman aged 35 to 49 with acute COVID-19. Both conserved end residues are part of each CDR3. D genes are given only for firm matches. Size is stated for part of the rows, as once, few or many counts, or as a class when the clone is expanded.

V gene	J gene	D gene	clone size	CDR3 DNA	CDR3 protein
TRBV19	TRBJ2-4	TRBD2	NA	TGTGCCAGTAGTATTGGAGGGACTATTGGAAACATTCAGTACTTC	CASSIGGTIGNIQYF
TRBV7-9	TRBJ1-3	TRBD1	once	TGTGCCAGCAGCCTCGGACAGGACGGAAACACCATATATTTT	CASSLGQDGNTIYF
TRBV19	TRBJ2-5	TRBD2	NA	TGTGCCAGTAGCCCGGGACTAGCGGGAGAGACCCAGTACTTC	CASSPGLAGETQYF
TRBV27	TRBJ2-1	TRBD1	few	TGTGCCAGGTCTTCGGGACAGGGAGTGGGTGAGCAGTTCTTC	CARSSGQGVGEQFF
TRBV10-3	TRBJ1-2	TRBD1	NA	TGTGCCATCAGTGAGTCACCGGACGACAGGGGGCTGGGCTATGGCTACACCTTC	CAISESPDDRGLGYGYTF
TRBV15	TRBJ2-1	NA	NA	TGTGCCACCAGCAGAGATACCGGGACCTACAATGAGCAGTTCTTC	CATSRDTGTYNEQFF
TRBV9	TRBJ2-1	NA	once	TGTGCCAGCAGCGTAGTGGCTAGCCCCGACAATGAGCAGTTCTTC	CASSVVASPDNEQFF
TRBV5-4	TRBJ2-7	TRBD2	NA	TGTGCCAGCAGCTTGCGAACTAGCGGGAGCTGGGCCGAGCAGTACTTC	CASSLRTSGSWAEQYF
TRBV19	TRBJ1-5	TRBD1	NA	TGTGCCAGTAGTAACGGACAGGGCAAGGGCTTTAGAAATTCCCAGCATTTT	CASSNGQGKGFRNSQHF
TRBV7-9	TRBJ1-2	NA	NA	TGTGCCAGCGGGGATGGCGGGAGCGGCTACACCTTC	CASGDGGSGYTF
TRBV4-1	TRBJ2-1	NA	NA	TGCGCCAGCAGCCAAGATTGGCCGCCCTTAGCGAGCTCCTACAATGAGCAGTTCTTC	CASSQDWPPLASSYNEQFF
TRBV18	TRBJ2-7	NA	NA	TGTGCCAGCTCACCACCAGGGGGCTACGAGCAGTACTTC	CASSPPGGYEQYF
TRBV9	TRBJ1-5	TRBD1	NA	TGTGCCAGCAGCGTTTCAGGGGGCAGCAATCAGCCCCAGCATTTT	CASSVSGGSNQPQHF
TRBV19	TRBJ1-4	TRBD1	NA	TGTGCCAGTAGTATTCCCGACAGGGGGCGCGAAAAACTGTTTTTT	CASSIPDRGREKLFF
TRBV25-1	TRBJ1-1	NA	NA	TGTGCCAGCAGGAGGACAGACCACACTGAAGCTTTCTTT	CASRRTDHTEAFF
TRBV19	TRBJ1-5	NA	NA	TGTGCCAGTAGTATAGATCCGGACAGGCCCCAGCATTTT	CASSIDPDRPQHF
TRBV20-1	TRBJ2-3	NA	NA	TGCAGTGCTAGTCCATTACTTGGGGGGGCAGGCGCAGATACGCAGTATTTT	CSASPLLGGAGADTQYF
TRBV28	TRBJ1-1	NA	NA	TGTGCCAGCAGTTTCGGACAGTTGAGCACTGAAGCTTTCTTT	CASSFGQLSTEAFF
TRBV27	TRBJ1-2	NA	NA	TGTGCCAGCGGGGGGTCCGGCAACTATGGCTACACCTTC	CASGGSGNYGYTF
TRBV28	TRBJ2-7	NA	NA	TGTGCCACAGAGGTACCCCCCTACGAGCAGTACTTC	CATEVPPYEQYF
TRBV11-3	TRBJ1-5	TRBD1	few	TGTGCCAGCAGCGGCGTGGGACAGGGGATTTATGTCAATCAGCCCCAGCATTTT	CASSGVGQGIYVNQPQHF
TRBV27	TRBJ1-2	TRBD1	NA	TGTGCCAGCCGCCCGACAGGGGTGCATGGCTACACCTTC	CASRPTGVHGYTF
TRBV18	TRBJ1-1	NA	NA	TGTGCCAGCTCAGCCCTAGGAAGGAACACTGAAGCTTTCTTT	CASSALGRNTEAFF
TRBV23-1	TRBJ2-1	NA	NA	TGCGCCAGCAGTCAATCTCGAGGGCCTTGCTACAATGAGCAGTTCTTC	CASSQSRGPCYNEQFF
TRBV19	TRBJ1-5	TRBD1	NA	TGTGCCAGTAGTATTACCGGGACAGGGACCAATCAGCCCCAGCATTTT	CASSITGTGTNQPQHF
TRBV7-3	TRBJ2-7	TRBD2	NA	TGTGCCAGCAGCTTATCGGCGGGAGGGAGATCCTACGAGCAGTACTTC	CASSLSAGGRSYEQYF
TRBV2	TRBJ2-5	NA	NA	TGTGCCAGCAGTGTCGGGCTAGCAGAGACCCAGTACTTC	CASSVGLAETQYF
TRBV7-8	TRBJ2-3	TRBD2	few	TGTGCCAGCAGCTTAGCGGTCCTAGCGGGGGGCAGCGATACGCAGTATTTT	CASSLAVLAGGSDTQYF
TRBV6-5	TRBJ2-7	TRBD1	NA	TGTGCCAGCAGTTACTCTACAGGGGGCCGGGGGCAGTACTTC	CASSYSTGGRGQYF
TRBV3-1/TRBV3-2	TRBJ2-2	TRBD2	NA	TGTGCCAGCAGCCAAGGCTGGGGTCTAGCGGGGAGCACCGGGGAGCTGTTTTTT	CASSQGWGLAGSTGELFF
TRBV5-1	TRBJ1-1	NA	NA	TGCGCCAGCAGCTTGAAGGCTGGAATTGGAGACACTGAAGCTTTCTTT	CASSLKAGIGDTEAFF
TRBV15	TRBJ2-2	TRBD2	NA	TGTGCCACCAGCAGAGATAGGGGTAGCGGGATAAACACCGGGGAGCTGTTTTTT	CATSRDRGSGINTGELFF